The 10 T cell receptor beta chains presented below share a single source sample, sequenced in a study of OX40 agonist ivuxolimab in advanced cancers. Here immunoSEQ multiplex PCR was the method, and the copy in TCRdb shows in-frame clones only, minus some. In the table there are under 100,000 clones, about 88% of which are singletons. Sample: CD4+ or CD8+ T cells sorted from blood, taken in a trial of the OX40 agonist ivuxolimab. Source of these receptors: an adult with an advanced solid tumor such as melanoma, head and neck, liver or kidney cancer.

The V call is TRBV7-3, the J call TRBJ1-2; possible D gene TRBD1, 5 bases. The CDR3 contains 13 residues. Germline V gene data show CDR1 as SGHTA and CDR2 as FQGTGA. V dropped 2 bases and J dropped 4 bases, with 8 bases sitting between them. CDR3 amino acids: CASSLGTLYGYTF. The DNA for the CDR3 is TGTGCCAGCAGCTTAGGGACTCTCTATGGCTACACCTTC.

The rearrangement joins TRBV4-3 to TRBJ2-2; D gene unclear. This CDR3 comprises 13 residues. Trimming pared 0 bases from V and 6 bases from J, leaving 5 bases between. Germline-derived CDR1 and CDR2 are LGHNA and YSLEER. The CDR3 reads CASSQDRAGELFF. The CDR3 DNA sequence: TGCGCCAGCAGCCAAGATAGGGCCGGGGAGCTGTTTTTT.

This clone was counted once. This chain links TRBV5-4 with TRBJ1-2; TRBD1 matches 9 bases. This CDR3 has 15 residues. CDR1 is SGHNT and CDR2 is YYREEE in the germline V gene (reference sequence). J lost 1 base, V lost 2 bases, and 3 bases had no gene match. CDR3 sequence: CASSLPGQGNYGYTF. CDR3 in DNA: TGTGCCAGCAGCTTACCGGGACAGGGTAACTATGGCTACACCTTC. The whole variable domain, remainder taken from reference TRBV5-4 and TRBJ1-2, is ETGVTQSPTHLIKTRGQQVTLRCSSQSGHNTVSWYQQALGQGPQFIFQYYREEENGRGNFPPRFSGLQFPNYSSELNVNALELDDSALYLCASSLPGQGNYGYTFGSGTRLTVV.

The chain has TRBV5-4 and TRBJ2-7; 8 positions match TRBD2. The junction had 5 bases not matched to a gene; V was cut back by 3 bases and J by 3 bases. This CDR3 region has 14 residues. The germline V gene has CDR1 SGHNT and CDR2 YYREEE (reference sequence). Here the CDR3 reads CASSSRGTSYEQYF. The CDR3 DNA reads TGTGCCAGCAGCTCTAGGGGGACTAGCTACGAGCAGTACTTC.

CDR3 nucleotides: TGTGCCAGCAGCTTCGAAGGGAATTACAATGAGCAGTTCTTC. Translation gives CASSFEGNYNEQFF. The rearrangement uses TRBV11-2 and TRBJ2-1; D not certain. Trimming removed 3 bases at V and 4 bases at J, with 10 bases between. Germline CDR1 SGHAT, CDR2 FQNNGV. The CDR3 runs to 14 residues.

The chain couples TRBV7-9 to TRBJ2-3; possible D gene TRBD1, 6 bases. Germline values: CDR1 SEHNR, CDR2 FQNEAQ (reference sequence). Trimming shortened V by 1 base and J by 2 bases, and 10 bases separated the two germline ends. The CDR3 loop spans 15 amino acids. CDR3 loop: CASSLGAGVTDTQYF. The DNA for the CDR3 is TGTGCCAGCAGCTTAGGGGCAGGGGTCACAGATACGCAGTATTTT. The full variable domain, completed using reference TRBV7-9 and TRBJ2-3, is DTGVSQNPRHKITKRGQNVTFRCDPISEHNRLYWYRQTLGQGPEFLTYFQNEAQLEKSRLLSDRFSAERPKGSFSTLEIQRTEQGDSAMYLCASSLGAGVTDTQYFGPGTRLTVL.

J is TRBJ1-1 and V is TRBV7-2, with unresolved D. The CDR3 sequence is 16 residues long. V gave up 2 bases and J gave up 5 bases, with 18 bases separating them. Germline CDR1 and CDR2: SGHTA and FQGNSA. Here the CDR3 reads CASSLSRVSPLTEAFF. The CDR3 region has the DNA TGTGCCAGCAGCTTAAGTCGGGTCAGCCCGTTAACTGAAGCTTTCTTT.

This clone was picked up a small number of times. V gene TRBV6-6 combines with J gene TRBJ2-7; D might be TRBD2 (6 bases). The germline V gene encodes CDR1 MNHNY and CDR2 SVGAGI (reference sequence). The CDR3 runs to 12 residues. V shed 5 bases and J shed 7 bases, with 12 bases lying between them. As DNA, the CDR3 is TGTGCCAGCAGTCCCTCAGGGAGGGAGCAGTACTTC. Translated: CASSPSGREQYF.

This rearrangement joins TRBV19 to TRBJ1-5, with 7 bases matching TRBD1. V trimming: 8 bases; J trimming: 6 bases; junction bases outside the gene matches: 13. The length of the CDR3 is 15 residues. Germline V lookup: CDR1 LNHDA, CDR2 SQIVND (reference sequence). The DNA for the CDR3 is TGTGCCAGTGGGGACAGTTGGGGTAATCGTCAGCCCCAGCATTTT. Amino acids: CASGDSWGNRQPQHF.

V gene TRBV6-5 combines with J gene TRBJ1-4; D is possibly TRBD1 (5 bases). V shed 2 bases and J shed 7 bases, with 11 bases lying between them. The CDR3 consists of 14 residues. CDR1 is MNHEY and CDR2 is SVGAGI in the germline V gene. CDR3 sequence (DNA): TGTGCCAGCAGTTACGGGGAAAGGGGTGAAAAACTGTTTTTT. Amino acids: CASSYGERGEKLFF.